This TCR beta chain came from a study of blood T cell repertoires in COVID-19. Looked up from germline, CDR1 is MNHEY and CDR2 is SVGEGT. V shed 0 bases, J shed 6 bases, and the junction held 5 bases outside the gene matches. This CDR3 has 14 amino acids. Clones were sequenced by immunoSEQ multiplex PCR, and TCRdb holds only the in-frame ones, with some missing. The repertoire holds 130,000 to 150,000 clones, with 85% to 90% as singletons. The chain combines TRBV6-2 or TRBV6-3 with TRBJ2-7, with TRBD2 matching 7 bases. This clonotype was obtained from a man between 45 and 60 years old who had recovered from COVID-19. Sequenced material: peripheral blood. The DNA of the CDR3 is TGTGCCAGCAGTTACTCGATGACTAGCCCCGAGCAGTACTTC. Its protein is CASSYSMTSPEQYF.